Below, 5 T cell receptor beta chains from the same sample are listed, as sequenced in a study of long-term antiretroviral therapy in people with HIV. Survey level was the resolution at which the v3.0 immunoSEQ assay ran. Libraries were prepared by immunoSEQ multiplex PCR; TCRdb keeps only in-frame clonotypes and omits some of them. This sample has more than 12,000 clones, with 75% to 85% found just once. Here the sequenced sample was unsorted PBMCs, taken 1.3 years before starting antiretroviral therapy. The receptor source for this set is a man aged 40-49 years with HIV.

As to this clone: The sample contains more than one DNA sequence encoding this CDR3. The gene calls are TRBV19 and TRBJ1-2, with 9 bases that match TRBD1. The trim removed 3 bases at V and 4 bases at J, leaving 3 bases unmatched. CDR3 length equals 14 residues. Germline values: CDR1 LNHDA, CDR2 SQIVND (reference sequence). The CDR3 DNA sequence: TGTGCCAGTAGTATCCCGGGACAGGGCTATGGCTACACCTTC. This encodes CASSIPGQGYGYTF.

The chain uses TRBV27 and TRBJ2-5; 10 nucleotides align to TRBD1. This CDR3 comprises 13 residues. The germline V gene has CDR1 MNHEY and CDR2 SMNVEV (reference sequence). Trimming removed 5 bases from V and 4 bases from J; junction bases left unmatched: 1. The CDR3 nucleotides are TGTGCCAGCAGTGACAGGGGGCGAGAGACCCAGTACTTC. Translating gives CASSDRGRETQYF.

The chain uses TRBV10-3 and TRBJ1-5; 7 positions match TRBD1. CDR1 and CDR2 from the germline V gene are ENHRY and SYGVKD. This CDR3 contains 12 residues. After removal of 10 bases from V and 2 bases from J, the junction contained 2 bases not matched to a gene. The CDR3 DNA reads TGTGCCACCACAGGGGGCAATCAGCCCCAGCATTTT. It translates to CATTGGNQPQHF.

This clone has more than one count but fewer than ten. The chain carries TRBV7-9 and TRBJ1-2; D call uncertain. Trimming took 4 bases from V and 4 from J, leaving 4 bases between them. Germline CDR1 and CDR2: SEHNR and FQNEAQ (reference sequence). The CDR3 totals 11 residues. This CDR3 reads CASSSGYGYTF. The CDR3, as DNA: TGTGCCAGCAGCTCTGGCTATGGCTACACCTTC.

V is TRBV19 and J is TRBJ1-1; 8 nucleotides agree with TRBD1. The V gene end was trimmed by 5 bases and the J gene end by 4 bases; junction bases not matched to a gene: 18. The CDR3 length is 18 residues. CDR1 LNHDA and CDR2 SQIVND come from the germline V gene (reference sequence). The CDR3 region is CASSSHRTGSIMGTEAFF. The CDR3 DNA follows: TGTGCCAGTAGTTCCCACCGGACAGGGAGTATTATGGGCACTGAAGCTTTCTTT. The full variable domain, rest sourced from reference TRBV19 and TRBJ1-1, is DGGITQSPKYLFRKEGQNVTLSCEQNLNHDAMYWYRQDPGQGLRLIYYSQIVNDFQKGDIAEGYSVSREKKESFPLTVTSAQKNPTAFYLCASSSHRTGSIMGTEAFFGQGTRLTVV.